This T cell receptor (beta chain) originates from a study of blood T cells in healthy people across ages. Study-wide findings and caveats: Not knowing donor CMV status may have confounded expanded clonotype changes.

The people who gave samples were healthy Caucasians from Russia, aged roughly 6 to 100. Worth noting for this clonotype: Antigen: not known.

The second PCR ran about 6 to 12 cycles with a sample-barcoded 5' primer and J-beta primers. TCRdb ran MiXCR on the 5' RACE reads and lists one entry per CDR3 protein. Seen here are about 1.4 million distinct CDR3 sequences, 59% observed once, and the top ten hold 6.7%. Germline V gives CDR1 DFQATT, CDR2 SNEGSKA (reference sequence). V was cut by 6 bases and J by 8 bases, with 8 bases left in between. CDR3 length equals 10 residues. The chain joins TRBV20-1 to TRBJ2-4; weak D call: TRBD1 (6 bases). Input material: blood. The TCR was taken from a man between 18 and 35 years old in good health. CDR3 sequence (DNA): TGCAGTGCGGCAGGGGACATTCAGTACTTC. Translation: CSAAGDIQYF.